This T cell receptor beta chain was profiled in a study of post-analysis software for immune sequencing data (dated by TCRdb to the mid-2010s). Regarding the study in general: The recorded disease courses included relapsing-remitting, secondary progressive and progressive-relapsing multiple sclerosis, and some patients had no subtype annotation. A subset of samples was prepared in parallel using single-end sample barcoding, then pooled and co-amplified after Illumina adapter ligation. Patient repertoires were compared against over ten previously published healthy control repertoires from donors aged 6 to 25 years.

Receptors were amplified or captured by PCR. Instrument used: Illumina HiSeq 2500. To reduce PCR and sequencing biases, unique molecular identifiers were built into the TCR beta cDNA libraries. Approximately 500,000 cDNA molecules were obtained per 1 to 10 million input T cells, so each molecule approximated one T cell. The same protocol used for the earlier healthy control dataset was applied to prepare and sequence the patient libraries. Within a given batch, samples were prepared together, multiplexed and sequenced on the same HiSeq lane. The study's processing was this. Raw barcoded reads were processed with MIGEC, discarding single-read molecular identifier groups before consensus assembly and CDR3 extraction. Clonotype tables were post-analysed with VDJtools, normalizing diversity by down-sampling all datasets to the smallest sample size. To correct batch-related cross-sample contamination, repertoire overlap clustering matched CDR3 amino acid sequences but not nucleotide sequences. TCRdb applied fastp at Q25 and MiXCR to the public reads, then kept only in-frame beta chains. Each CDR3 protein gets just one entry, which takes the most common genes and DNA from the rows behind it. The V and J calls shown here were made by TCRdb, not taken from the authors' results. In this sample the table shows roughly 600,000 distinct CDR3 sequences, about 40% of which occur a single time. The ten biggest clones cover more than 1.5% of the sample.

About this clonotype: What this receptor recognizes is not known. Base qualities are not provided; no much larger clone lies one nucleotide away.

To demonstrate the VDJtools post-analysis software, TCR beta repertoires were profiled from the peripheral blood of more than ten young patients with multiple sclerosis. The multiple sclerosis patients were children and adolescents ranging in age from about 6 to 16 years. The CDR3 runs 16 residues from the cysteine to the phenylalanine. Left in the record is the CDR3 DNA by itself, 48 bases read in frame from the first base. Sequences SGHNT (CDR1) and YENEEA (CDR2) are obtained from the germline V gene. V loses 3 bases of germline sequence and J loses 0 bases, and the interval between the two ends is 13 bases. The paper's findings and limits, for the study overall: When samples were clustered directly using the F measure, samples prepared in the same batch co-clustered strongly, which prompted a batch-effect correction. Significantly lower normalized Chao1 diversity was found in multiple sclerosis patients than in controls, suggesting substantial peripheral T-cell clonal expansion. The multiple sclerosis patient group was slightly younger than the control group. Roughly 5 TRBV segments, including TRBV5-6, TRBV5-1 and TRBV20-1, were significantly more frequent in patients than controls.

The sequence is built from TRBV11-3 and TRBJ2-3; tentative D gene TRBD2, with 5 bases matching. Sequencing used blood. The receptor's source is a girl aged 5-17 years with multiple sclerosis. Read as DNA, the sequence is TGTGCCAGCAGCTTTGGACTCCGAGAAAGCACAGATACGCAGTATTTT. Its translation reads: CASSFGLRESTDTQYF.